This TCR beta chain was observed in a study of T cells after yellow fever vaccination. The study, taken as a whole, reports: Contamination of FACS-sorted repertoires by abundant clonotypes from the bulk population could occur.

This clonotype was observed many times. TCRdb independently ran MiXCR on the 5' RACE reads; one entry per CDR3 protein. The sample holds more than 25,000 distinct CDR3 sequences, about 5.5% seen once. This TCR was recovered from a man in his thirties or forties who received the YFV17D yellow fever vaccine. The source was PBMCs, either bulk or a sorted T-cell subset (CD4+, CD8+, memory, or dextramer-sorted; not recorded which), collected 15 days after the yellow fever booster vaccination.

The CDR3 nucleotides are TGTGCCAGCAGCCCAGGTCAACTGTTAGATGAAAAACTGTTTTTT. This gives the protein CASSPGQLLDEKLFF. The chain uses TRBV5-6 and TRBJ1-4; D gene unclear. CDR3 size: 15 residues. The V end was cut by 4 bases, the J end by 6 bases, with 16 bases between. Germline V gene data show CDR1 as SGHDT and CDR2 as YYEEEE.